This T cell receptor (beta chain) was documented in a study of blood T cell repertoires in COVID-19. Original analysis: Reference gene primer amplification yielded estimated nucleated cell counts. The method was immunoSEQ multiplex PCR; TCRdb's version includes in-frame clones alone and lacks a portion of them. That table furnishes V, J and clone size, whereas the DNA furnished D and trimming. This sample has approximately 160,000 clones, with approximately 80% found just once. Germline CDR1 and CDR2: PRHDT and FYEKMQ (reference sequence). The CDR3 runs 18 residues. V was clipped by 4 bases and J by 1 base; unmatched bases: 14. In Cohort 3, a recovered donor had either two negative PCRs, clearance, or symptom resolution.

This clonotype originated in a man aged 35 to 55 who had recovered from COVID-19. Sequenced material: PBMCs or T cells enriched from blood (not recorded which). The chain carries TRBV13 and TRBJ2-7; 9 bases align to TRBD2. The CDR3 reads CASSSRGSGGFGSYEQYV. As DNA, the CDR3 is TGTGCCAGCAGCTCCCGGGGGAGCGGGGGGTTTGGATCCTACGAGCAGTACGTC.